This TCR beta chain was sequenced during a study of cytomegalovirus exposure and HLA in healthy donors. Points from the study as a whole: The likely explanation for a cluster of highly shared sequence variants was sequencing artifact. Rarity held for most TCR sequences, but there were some public TCRs that occurred in many donors.

This clone came up once. Antigen unknown. 60 Vbeta and 13 Jbeta primers were used in PCR. In the study's own analysis: Unique TCR beta chains totaled about 73 million in a later count, with approximately 11 million of them shared. This table comes from immunoSEQ multiplex PCR, and its TCRdb copy is limited to in-frame clones, with some not included. V and J calls and clone size are given by that table; D and trimming were obtained from the DNA. The repertoire consists of 110,000 or so clones, with about 81% occurring once and the leading ten covering 1.3%. The germline V gene has CDR1 SGHRS and CDR2 YFSETQ. The CDR3 sequence is 14 residues long. Unmatched junction bases numbered 4, after V lost 4 bases and J lost 1 base.

The sequencing input was PBMCs. V gene TRBV5-1 combines with J gene TRBJ2-7, with 8 bases matching TRBD2. This TCR was sampled from a man aged 30 to 45 in good health and CMV-seronegative. CDR3 amino acids: CASSRGGKSYEQYF. DNA for the CDR3: TGCGCCAGCAGCCGCGGGGGGAAGTCCTACGAGCAGTACTTC.